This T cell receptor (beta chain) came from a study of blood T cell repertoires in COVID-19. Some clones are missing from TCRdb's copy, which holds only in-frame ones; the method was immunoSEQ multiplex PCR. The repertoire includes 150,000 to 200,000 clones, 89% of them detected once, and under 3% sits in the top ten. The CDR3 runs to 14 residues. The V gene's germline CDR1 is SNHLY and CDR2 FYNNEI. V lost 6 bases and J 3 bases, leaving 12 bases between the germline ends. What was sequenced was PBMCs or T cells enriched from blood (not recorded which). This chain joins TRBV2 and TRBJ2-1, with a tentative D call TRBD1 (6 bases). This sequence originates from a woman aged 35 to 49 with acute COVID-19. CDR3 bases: TGTGCCAGCAGCTTGACAGGTAACTACAATGAGCAGTTCTTC. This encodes CASSLTGNYNEQFF.